This paragraph reports one TCR beta chain. Antigen: not known. A second PCR of about 6 to 11 cycles used a sample-barcoded 5' primer and a J-beta primer mix. Each cDNA was tagged by a template-switch adaptor containing 12 random nucleotides. One entry per CDR3 protein results from TCRdb running MiXCR on the 5' RACE reads. The table records approximately 800,000 distinct CDR3 sequences, about 34% of them present only once. This sample was included in a study of blood T cells in healthy people across ages. The draw of peripheral blood yielded roughly 9.4 milliliters from each donor. Findings and caveats of the study: Observed TCR beta diversity showed a strong correlation with the percentage of naive T cells as measured by flow cytometry.

The CDR3 loop spans 14 amino acids. The V gene end was trimmed by 9 bases and the J gene end by 2 bases; junction bases not matched to a gene: 6. Germline V CDR1 and CDR2: MNHNS, SASEGT. The receptor was derived from a man aged 18 to 30 in good health. The sequenced sample consisted of blood. The rearrangement uses TRBV6-1 and TRBJ2-2; 7 bases match TRBD1. CDR3 nucleotide sequence: TGTGCCAGAACCCGGGACAGTAACACCGGGGAGCTGTTTTTT. Protein: CARTRDSNTGELFF.